This T cell receptor beta chain came from a study of T-cell reconstitution after alpha-beta-depleted transplantation in children. Unique molecular identifiers were built into the TCRbeta library. TCRdb reprocessed the PCR reads via MiXCR and lists one record per CDR3 protein. The data contain about 640,000 distinct CDR3 sequences, around 16% of them seen just once; the ten biggest clones take up approximately 1%. The CDR3 spans 14 residues. The germline gives CDR1 MGHRA, CDR2 YSYEKL. V was pared by 3 bases and J by 2 bases, with 11 bases between. This specimen was PBMCs from the stem cell graft donor, taken from the stem cell graft. This receptor was taken from a human donor who donated a stem cell graft to a child with acute myeloid leukemia. This chain uses TRBV4-1 with TRBJ2-7; D is possibly TRBD1 or TRBD2 (5 bases each). Here the CDR3 reads CASSHPGRTYEQYV. The CDR3 nucleotides are TGCGCCAGCAGCCATCCGGGACGGACCTACGAGCAGTACGTC.